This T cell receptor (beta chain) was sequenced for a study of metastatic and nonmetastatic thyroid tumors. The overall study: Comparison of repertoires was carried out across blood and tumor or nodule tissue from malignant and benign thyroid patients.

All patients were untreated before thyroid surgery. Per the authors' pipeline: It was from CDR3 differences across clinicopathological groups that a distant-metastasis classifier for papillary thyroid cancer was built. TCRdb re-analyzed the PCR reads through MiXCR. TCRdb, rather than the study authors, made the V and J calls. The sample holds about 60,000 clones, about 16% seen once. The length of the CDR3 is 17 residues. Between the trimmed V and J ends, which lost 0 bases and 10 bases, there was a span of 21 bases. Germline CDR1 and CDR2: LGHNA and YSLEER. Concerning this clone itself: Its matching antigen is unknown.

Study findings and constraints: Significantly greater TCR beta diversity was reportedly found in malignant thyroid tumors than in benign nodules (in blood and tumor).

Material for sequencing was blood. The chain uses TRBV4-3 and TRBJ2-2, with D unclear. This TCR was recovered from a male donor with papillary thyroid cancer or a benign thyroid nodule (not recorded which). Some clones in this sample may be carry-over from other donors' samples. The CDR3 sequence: CASSQDNLAVTSVELFF. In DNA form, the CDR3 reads TGCGCCAGCAGCCAAGATAATCTGGCGGTGACGTCCGTGGAGCTGTTTTTT.